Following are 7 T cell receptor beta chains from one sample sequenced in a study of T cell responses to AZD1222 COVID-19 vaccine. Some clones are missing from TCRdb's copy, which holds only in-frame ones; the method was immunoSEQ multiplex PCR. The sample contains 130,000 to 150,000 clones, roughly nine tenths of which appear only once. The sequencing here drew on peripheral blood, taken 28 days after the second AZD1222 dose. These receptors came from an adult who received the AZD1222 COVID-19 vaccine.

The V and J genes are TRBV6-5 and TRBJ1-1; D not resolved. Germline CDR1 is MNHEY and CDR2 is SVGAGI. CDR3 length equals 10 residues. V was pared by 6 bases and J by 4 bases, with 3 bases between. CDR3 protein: CASRGTEAFF. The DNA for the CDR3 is TGTGCCAGCAGGGGCACTGAAGCTTTCTTT.

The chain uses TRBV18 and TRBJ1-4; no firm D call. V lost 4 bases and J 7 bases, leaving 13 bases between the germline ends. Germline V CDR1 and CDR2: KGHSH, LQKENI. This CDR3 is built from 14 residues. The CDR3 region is CASSLHPDGEKLFF. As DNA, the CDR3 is TGTGCCAGCTCACTCCACCCTGATGGTGAAAAACTGTTTTTT.

The CDR3 is CASSRAGTGTEAFF. In DNA, the CDR3 is TGTGCCAGCAGTAGGGCCGGGACAGGGACTGAAGCTTTCTTT. The gene calls are TRBV6-6 and TRBJ1-1; 9 nucleotides agree with TRBD1. The CDR3 extends over 14 amino acids. CDR1 is MNHNY and CDR2 is SVGAGI in the germline V gene (reference sequence). V dropped 5 bases and J dropped 5; count of bases not matched to a gene: 6.

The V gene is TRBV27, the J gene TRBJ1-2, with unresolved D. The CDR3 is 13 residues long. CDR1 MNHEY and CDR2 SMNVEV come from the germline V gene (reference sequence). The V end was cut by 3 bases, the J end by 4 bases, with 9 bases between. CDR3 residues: CASSFGQFYGYTF. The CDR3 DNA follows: TGTGCCAGCAGTTTCGGGCAATTCTATGGCTACACCTTC.

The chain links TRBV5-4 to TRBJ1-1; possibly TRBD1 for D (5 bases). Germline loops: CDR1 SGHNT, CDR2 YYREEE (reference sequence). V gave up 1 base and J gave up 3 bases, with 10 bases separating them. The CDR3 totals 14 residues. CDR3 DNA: TGTGCCAGCAGCTTGTGGGACGGATACACTGAAGCTTTCTTT. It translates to CASSLWDGYTEAFF.

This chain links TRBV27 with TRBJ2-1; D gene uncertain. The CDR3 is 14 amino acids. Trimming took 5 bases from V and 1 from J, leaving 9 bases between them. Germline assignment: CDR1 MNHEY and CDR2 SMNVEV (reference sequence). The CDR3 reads CASSPFGSYNEQFF. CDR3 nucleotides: TGTGCCAGCAGTCCCTTCGGGTCCTACAATGAGCAGTTCTTC.

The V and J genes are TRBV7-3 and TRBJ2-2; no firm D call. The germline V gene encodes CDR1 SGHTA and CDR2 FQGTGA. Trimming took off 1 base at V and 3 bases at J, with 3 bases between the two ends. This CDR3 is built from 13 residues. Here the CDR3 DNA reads TGTGCCAGCAGCTTAATACACACCGGGGAGCTGTTTTTT. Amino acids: CASSLIHTGELFF.